This T cell receptor (beta chain) was captured in a study of shared clonotypes between healthy human individuals. Findings and limits, study-wide: Unshared clonotypes carried lower generation probabilities than those common to all four donors.

A remark on this clone: The antigen is unknown.

Germline assignment: CDR1 MNHNS and CDR2 SASEGT. The CDR3 extends over 17 amino acids. V was trimmed by 3 bases and J by 1 base, leaving 16 bases between them. Every contributor of samples was a Caucasian grown-up residing in Nashville, Tennessee. The authors' processing: ImmunoSEQ only sent back junction sequences with no quality scores, so filtering was done differently. Generated by immunoSEQ multiplex PCR, the TCRdb table keeps only in-frame clones and is missing some. Clone size and the V and J calls come from that table; the DNA yielded D and trimming. Of some 1 million clones listed, about 75% are singletons.

Sequenced material: memory CD4+ T cells sorted from blood. Subset noted: CD45RA-negative fraction. The TCR was taken from a man aged 18 to 30 in good health. The V and J genes are TRBV6-1 and TRBJ1-5; weak D call: TRBD1 (6 bases). CDR3 nucleotide sequence: TGTGCCAGCAGTGAGGGCAGGGGAGTATACAGCAATCAGCCCCAGCATTTT. Protein: CASSEGRGVYSNQPQHF.